The T cell receptor beta chain described here comes from a study of shared clonotypes between healthy human individuals. Germline CDR1 is MGHDK and CDR2 is SYGVNS. Trimming removed 7 bases from V and 10 bases from J, with 20 bases in between. The CDR3 sequence is 15 residues long. Sequencing was performed with immunoSEQ multiplex PCR; in TCRdb, only in-frame clones are kept and a portion is missing. The repertoire holds approximately 2,000,000 clones, about 93% seen once, with approximately 1.7% in the top ten. In the naive CD8 group, cells lacked CD45RO and were positively selected for CCR7, so terminally differentiated effector memory CD45RA+ cells were left out.

This sequence originates from a man between 18 and 35 years old in good health. Some clones in this sample may be carry-over from other donors' samples. Sequenced sample: naive CD8+ T cells from PBMCs. J is TRBJ1-6 and V is TRBV25-1; unclear D gene. The CDR3 protein is CASTPPSGPGSPLHF. The CDR3 DNA sequence: TGTGCCAGCACACCGCCCTCCGGGCCGGGGTCACCCCTCCACTTT.